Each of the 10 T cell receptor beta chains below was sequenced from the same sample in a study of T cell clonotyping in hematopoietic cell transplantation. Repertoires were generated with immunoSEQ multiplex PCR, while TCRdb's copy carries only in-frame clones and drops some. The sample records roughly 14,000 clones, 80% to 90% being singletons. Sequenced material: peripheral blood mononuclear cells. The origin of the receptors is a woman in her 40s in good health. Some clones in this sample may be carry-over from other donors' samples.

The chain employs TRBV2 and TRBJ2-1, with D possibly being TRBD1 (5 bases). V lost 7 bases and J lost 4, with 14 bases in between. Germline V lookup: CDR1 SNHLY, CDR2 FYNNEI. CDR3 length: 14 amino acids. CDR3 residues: CASIPDKIYNEQFF. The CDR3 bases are TGTGCCAGCATACCGGACAAAATTTACAATGAGCAGTTCTTC.

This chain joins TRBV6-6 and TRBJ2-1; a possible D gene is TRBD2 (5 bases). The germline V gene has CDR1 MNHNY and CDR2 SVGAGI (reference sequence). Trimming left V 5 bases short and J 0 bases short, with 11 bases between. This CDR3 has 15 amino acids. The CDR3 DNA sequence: TGTGCCAGCAGTCCCGTCCGGGGCTCCTACAATGAGCAGTTCTTC. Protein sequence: CASSPVRGSYNEQFF.

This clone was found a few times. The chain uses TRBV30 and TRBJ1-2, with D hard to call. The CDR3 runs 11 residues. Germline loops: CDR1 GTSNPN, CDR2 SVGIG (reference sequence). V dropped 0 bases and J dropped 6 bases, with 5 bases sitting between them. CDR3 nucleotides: TGTGCCTGGAGTGTAGAGCATGGCTACACCTTC. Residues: CAWSVEHGYTF.

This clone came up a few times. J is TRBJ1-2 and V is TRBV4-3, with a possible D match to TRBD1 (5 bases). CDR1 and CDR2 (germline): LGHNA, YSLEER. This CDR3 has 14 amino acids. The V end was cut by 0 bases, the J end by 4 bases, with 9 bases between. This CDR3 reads CASSQEEGLYGYTF. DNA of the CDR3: TGCGCCAGCAGCCAAGAAGAGGGGCTCTATGGCTACACCTTC.

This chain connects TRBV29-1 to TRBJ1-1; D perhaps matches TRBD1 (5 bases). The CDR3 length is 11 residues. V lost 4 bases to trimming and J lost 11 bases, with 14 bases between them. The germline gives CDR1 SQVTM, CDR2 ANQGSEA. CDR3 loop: CSVARGPEAFF. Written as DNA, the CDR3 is TGCAGCGTTGCGAGGGGCCCGGAGGCTTTCTTT.

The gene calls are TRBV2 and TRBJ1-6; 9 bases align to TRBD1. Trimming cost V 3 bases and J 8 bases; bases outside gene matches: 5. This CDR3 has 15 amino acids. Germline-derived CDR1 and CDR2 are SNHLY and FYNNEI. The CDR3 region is CASSDGTGRYSPLHF. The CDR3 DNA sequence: TGTGCCAGCAGTGACGGGACAGGGCGATATTCACCCCTCCACTTT.

CDR3 nucleotide sequence: TGTGCCATCAGGGGACAGGGGGCGTTTGGAAACACCATATATTTT. Amino acid sequence: CAIRGQGAFGNTIYF. J is TRBJ1-3 and V is TRBV10-3; 12 bases fit TRBD1. The V and J ends lost 6 bases and 3 bases, in that order; junction bases with no gene match: 3. Germline V lookup: CDR1 ENHRY, CDR2 SYGVKD. The CDR3 has 15 residues.

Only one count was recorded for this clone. The CDR3 sequence is CASSPRVQSPLHF. Here the CDR3 DNA reads TGTGCCAGCAGCCCGCGGGTTCAGTCACCCCTCCACTTT. This chain links TRBV6-5 with TRBJ1-6, with unresolved D. This CDR3 comprises 13 residues. Germline values: CDR1 MNHEY, CDR2 SVGAGI. Trimming took off 6 bases at V and 10 bases at J, with 13 bases between the two ends.

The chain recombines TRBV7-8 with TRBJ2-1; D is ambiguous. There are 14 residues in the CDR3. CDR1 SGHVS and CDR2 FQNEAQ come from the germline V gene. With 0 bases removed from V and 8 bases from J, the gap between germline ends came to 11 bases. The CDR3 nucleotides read TGTGCCAGCAGCTTAGCGCTCGCGGCGGATGAGCAGTTCTTC. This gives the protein CASSLALAADEQFF.

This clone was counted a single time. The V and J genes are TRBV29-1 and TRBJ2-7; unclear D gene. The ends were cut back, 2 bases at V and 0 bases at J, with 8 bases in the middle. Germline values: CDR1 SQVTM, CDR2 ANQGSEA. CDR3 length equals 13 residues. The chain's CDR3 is CSVETELSYEQYF. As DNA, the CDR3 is TGCAGCGTTGAAACAGAGCTCTCCTACGAGCAGTACTTC.